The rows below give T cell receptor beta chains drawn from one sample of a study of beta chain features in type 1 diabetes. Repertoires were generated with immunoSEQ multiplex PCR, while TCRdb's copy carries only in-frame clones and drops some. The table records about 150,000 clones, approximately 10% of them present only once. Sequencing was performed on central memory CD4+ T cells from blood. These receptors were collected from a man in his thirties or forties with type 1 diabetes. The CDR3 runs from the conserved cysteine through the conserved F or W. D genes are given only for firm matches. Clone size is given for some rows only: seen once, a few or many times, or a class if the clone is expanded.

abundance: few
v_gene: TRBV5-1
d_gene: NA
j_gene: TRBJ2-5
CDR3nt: TGCGCCAGCAGTAAGGGAGCGACTCAAGAGACCCAGTACTTC
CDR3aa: CASSKGATQETQYF

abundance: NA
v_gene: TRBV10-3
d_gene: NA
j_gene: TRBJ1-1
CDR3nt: TGTGCCATCAGTGAGTCGAGGCAGGGGCGGACTGAAGCTTTCTTT
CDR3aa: CAISESRQGRTEAFF

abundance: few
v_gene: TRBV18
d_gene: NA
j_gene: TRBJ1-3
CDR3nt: TGTGCCAGCTCCGAGGAGAGGGGAAACACCATATATTTT
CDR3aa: CASSEERGNTIYF

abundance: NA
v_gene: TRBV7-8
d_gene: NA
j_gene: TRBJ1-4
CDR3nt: TGTGCCAGCAGCACCAGGGCAACTAATGAAAAACTGTTTTTT
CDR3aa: CASSTRATNEKLFF

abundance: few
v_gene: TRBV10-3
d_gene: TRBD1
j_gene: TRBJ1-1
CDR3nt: TGTGCCATCAGCAAGGACAGGGGTACTGAAGCTTTCTTT
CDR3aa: CAISKDRGTEAFF

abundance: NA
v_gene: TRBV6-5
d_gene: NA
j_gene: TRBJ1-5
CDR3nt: TGTGCCAGCAGTACTGATCAGCCCCAGCATTTT
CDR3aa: CASSTDQPQHF

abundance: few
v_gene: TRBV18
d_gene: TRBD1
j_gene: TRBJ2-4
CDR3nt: TGTGCCAGCTCACCACGGACAGGGGACATTCAGTACTTC
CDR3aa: CASSPRTGDIQYF

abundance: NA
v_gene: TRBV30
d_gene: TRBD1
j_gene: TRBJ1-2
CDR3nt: TGTGCCTGGAGTGTACTAGGAAGACAGGGGAACTATGGCTACACCTTC
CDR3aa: CAWSVLGRQGNYGYTF

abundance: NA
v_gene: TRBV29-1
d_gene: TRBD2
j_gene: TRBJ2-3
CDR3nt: TGCAGCGTAGCCGGGACTAGCGGCCCCACAGATACGCAGTATTTT
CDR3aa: CSVAGTSGPTDTQYF

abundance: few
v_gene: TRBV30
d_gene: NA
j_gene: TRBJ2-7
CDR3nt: TGTGCCTGGAGTGTGCCCCACAGGGCGCGGGCCAACCTCTACGAGCAGTACTTC
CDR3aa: CAWSVPHRARANLYEQYF

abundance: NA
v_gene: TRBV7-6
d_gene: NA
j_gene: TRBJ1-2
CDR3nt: TGTGCCAGCAGCTTAGACAGATCTAACTATGGCTACACCTTC
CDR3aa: CASSLDRSNYGYTF

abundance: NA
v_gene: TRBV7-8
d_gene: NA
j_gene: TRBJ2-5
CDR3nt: TGTGCCAGCACCCTTCGGGGGGCCCGCCAAGAGACCCAGTACTTC
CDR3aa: CASTLRGARQETQYF

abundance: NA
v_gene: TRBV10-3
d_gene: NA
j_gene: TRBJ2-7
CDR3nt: TGTGCCATCAGCGCGGGCACCTACTCCTACGAGCAGTACTTC
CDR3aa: CAISAGTYSYEQYF

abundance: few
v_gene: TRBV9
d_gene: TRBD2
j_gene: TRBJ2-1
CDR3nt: TGTGCCAGCAGCTCCCAAGCGGGAACGGTAATCAATGAGCAGTTCTTC
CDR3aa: CASSSQAGTVINEQFF

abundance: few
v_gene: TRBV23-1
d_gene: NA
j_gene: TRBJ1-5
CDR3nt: TGCGCCAGCAGTCAGCAGGGGCATCAGCCCCAGCATTTT
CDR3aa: CASSQQGHQPQHF

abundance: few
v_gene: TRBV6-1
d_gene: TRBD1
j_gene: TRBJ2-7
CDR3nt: TGTGCCAGCAGTTGGGACAGGGACCACGAGCAGTACTTC
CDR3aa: CASSWDRDHEQYF

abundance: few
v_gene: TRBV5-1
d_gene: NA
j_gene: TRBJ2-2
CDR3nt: TGCGCCAGCAGTTCGGACAGTAACACCGGGGAGCTGTTTTTT
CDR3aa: CASSSDSNTGELFF

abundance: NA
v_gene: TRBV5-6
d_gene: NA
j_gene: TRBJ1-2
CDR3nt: TGTGCCAGCAGCTTTTGGGGACACTCAGCTAACTATGGCTACACCTTC
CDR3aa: CASSFWGHSANYGYTF

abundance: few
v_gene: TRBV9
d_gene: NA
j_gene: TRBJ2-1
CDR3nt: TGTGCCAGCAGAAGGGGACTCGGCGGGGACAATGAGCAGTTCTTC
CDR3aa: CASRRGLGGDNEQFF

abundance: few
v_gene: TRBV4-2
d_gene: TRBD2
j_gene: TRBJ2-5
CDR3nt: TGTGCCAGCAGCCAAGAAAGCGGGAGGGAAGAGACCCAGTACTTC
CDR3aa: CASSQESGREETQYF

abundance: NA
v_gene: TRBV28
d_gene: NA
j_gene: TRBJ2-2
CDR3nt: TGTGCCAGCTATGGGGCACAGAACACCGGGGAGCTGTTTTTT
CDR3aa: CASYGAQNTGELFF

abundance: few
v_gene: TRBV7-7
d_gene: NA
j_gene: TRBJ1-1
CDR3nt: TGTGCCAGCAGCACCGACAGTTACACTGAAGCTTTCTTT
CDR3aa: CASSTDSYTEAFF

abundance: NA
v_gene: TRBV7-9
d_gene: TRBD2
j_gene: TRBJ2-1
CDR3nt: TGTGCCAGCAGCCCCTATAGCGGGAGGGCCTTGGGTGAGCAGTTCTTC
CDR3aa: CASSPYSGRALGEQFF

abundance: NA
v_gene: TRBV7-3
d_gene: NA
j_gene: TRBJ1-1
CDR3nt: TGTGCCAGCAGCCTTGGAGGAGAGAACACTGAAGCTTTCTTT
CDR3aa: CASSLGGENTEAFF

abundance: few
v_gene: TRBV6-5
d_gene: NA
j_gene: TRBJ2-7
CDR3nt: TGTGCCAGCAGTTCCCCGGACAGTCGAGAGCAGTACTTC
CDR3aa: CASSSPDSREQYF

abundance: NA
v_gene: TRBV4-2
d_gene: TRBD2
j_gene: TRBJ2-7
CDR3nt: TGTGCCAGCAGCCAACAGACTAGCGGGAGATACGAGCAGTACTTC
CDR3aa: CASSQQTSGRYEQYF

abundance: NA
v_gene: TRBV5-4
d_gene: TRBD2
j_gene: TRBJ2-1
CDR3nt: TGTGCCAGCAGCTTAGGTGGGACTAGCGGTTACAATGAGCAGTTCTTC
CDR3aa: CASSLGGTSGYNEQFF

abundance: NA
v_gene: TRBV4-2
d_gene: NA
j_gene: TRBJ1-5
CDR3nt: TGTGCCAGCAGCCAAGGCAGGGGCCGGGAGCCCCAGCATTTT
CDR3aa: CASSQGRGREPQHF

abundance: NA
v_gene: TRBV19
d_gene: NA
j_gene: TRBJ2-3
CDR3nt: TGTGCCAGTAGTATTGGGCCGAGCACAGATACGCAGTATTTT
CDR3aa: CASSIGPSTDTQYF

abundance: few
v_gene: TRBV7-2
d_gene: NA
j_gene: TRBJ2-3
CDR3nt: TGTGCCAGCAGCTTAATTCAGGGTGCAGATACGCAGTATTTT
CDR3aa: CASSLIQGADTQYF

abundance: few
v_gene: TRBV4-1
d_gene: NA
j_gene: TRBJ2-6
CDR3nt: TGCGCCAGCAGCGGTCCCCGACGGAGCTCTGGGGCCAACGTCCTGACTTTC
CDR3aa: CASSGPRRSSGANVLTF

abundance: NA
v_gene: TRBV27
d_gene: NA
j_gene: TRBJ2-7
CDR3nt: TGTGCCAGCAGTCCCCGGTACGGTACGGGGGACGAGCAGTACTTC
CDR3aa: CASSPRYGTGDEQYF

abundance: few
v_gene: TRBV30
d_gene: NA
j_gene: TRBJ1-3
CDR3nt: TGTGCCTGGGGGGGAGGGGCCGGTGGATACACCATATATTTT
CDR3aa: CAWGGGAGGYTIYF

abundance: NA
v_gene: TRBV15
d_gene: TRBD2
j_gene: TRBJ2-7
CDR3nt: TGTGCCACCAGCGGGGGACTAGCGGCCAGACGGCAGTACTTC
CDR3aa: CATSGGLAARRQYF

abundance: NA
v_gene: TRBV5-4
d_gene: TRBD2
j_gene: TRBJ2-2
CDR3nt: TGTGCCAGCAGCTCGACTAGCGGGAGTCTGGACACCGGGGAGCTGTTTTTT
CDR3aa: CASSSTSGSLDTGELFF

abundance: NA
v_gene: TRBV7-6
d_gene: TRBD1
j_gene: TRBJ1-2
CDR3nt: TGTGCCAGCAGCTTGGGACAGGGTGATGGCTACACCTTC
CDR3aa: CASSLGQGDGYTF

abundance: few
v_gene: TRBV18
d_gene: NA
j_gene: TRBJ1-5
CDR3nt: TGTGCCAGCTCACCGGGAGGGATGGCTCAGCCCCAGCATTTT
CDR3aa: CASSPGGMAQPQHF